A selection of T cell receptor beta chains follows, all from one sample in a study of human T cells and chemical hapten exposure. Via MiXCR, TCRdb re-called the RACE reads, giving one row per CDR3 protein. This table holds 95,000 or so distinct CDR3 sequences, around 10% found once. The sample was whole blood, taken in connection with sensitization to the hapten diphenylcyclopropenone (DPC). The receptors were gathered from a woman in her thirties or forties with alopecia areata. Some clones in this sample may be carry-over from other donors' samples. Each CDR3 is given with its conserved first and last residue. Each record gives: D gene, V gene, clone size, J gene, CDR3 protein, CDR3 DNA. A D gene is named only where the DNA matches it firmly. Only some rows state a clone size, as once, few, many or a class for expanded clones.

>.|TRBV7-9|many|TRBJ1-1
CASIPAGTQNTEAFF
TGTGCCAGCATCCCCGCCGGGACACAGAACACTGAAGCTTTCTTT
>.|TRBV18|.|TRBJ2-1
CASSSYQAREQFF
TGTGCCAGCTCATCGTACCAGGCACGGGAGCAGTTCTTC
>TRBD2|TRBV29-1|.|TRBJ2-1
CSAGLAYNEQFF
TGCAGCGCTGGACTAGCCTACAATGAGCAGTTCTTC
>.|TRBV12-3/TRBV12-4|.|TRBJ2-5
CASSWRVSGETQYF
TGTGCCAGCAGTTGGCGGGTCTCGGGAGAGACCCAGTACTTC
>.|TRBV9|many|TRBJ1-1
CASSAQGRRTEAFF
TGTGCCAGCAGCGCACAGGGTCGGAGGACTGAAGCTTTCTTT
>.|TRBV19|few|TRBJ2-5
CASSAQGRETQYF
TGTGCCAGTAGCGCACAGGGTCGAGAGACCCAGTACTTC
>.|TRBV12-3/TRBV12-4|many|TRBJ1-5
CASSPIGRGNQPQHF
TGTGCCAGCAGTCCGATCGGGCGGGGCAATCAGCCCCAGCATTTT
>.|TRBV11-2|many|TRBJ1-4
CASSKDRGTNEKLFF
TGTGCCAGCAGCAAAGACCGGGGGACTAATGAAAAACTGTTTTTT
>TRBD2|TRBV29-1|once|TRBJ2-4
CSALPTSGGPLAKNIQYF
TGCAGCGCCTTACCGACTAGCGGGGGCCCACTAGCCAAAAACATTCAGTACTTC
>.|TRBV27|.|TRBJ2-3
CASGYHFSDTQYF
TGTGCCAGCGGGTATCATTTTTCTGATACGCAGTATTTT
>TRBD1|TRBV30|.|TRBJ1-1
CACKPSTGKNTEAFF
TGTGCCTGTAAGCCCTCGACAGGGAAGAACACTGAAGCTTTCTTT
>.|TRBV7-2|.|TRBJ2-5
CASSQIRGRDQETQYF
TGTGCCAGCAGCCAAATACGAGGCCGCGACCAAGAGACCCAGTACTTC
>TRBD2|TRBV5-1|many|TRBJ2-5
CASSPGLVYETQYF
TGCGCCAGCAGCCCCGGACTAGTGTACGAGACCCAGTACTTC
>.|TRBV20-1|many|TRBJ2-1
CSAPRSGPSSYNEQFF
TGCAGTGCTCCACGCTCCGGGCCAAGCTCCTACAATGAGCAGTTCTTC
>.|TRBV7-6|many|TRBJ1-4
CASSLGHQENEKLFF
TGTGCCAGCAGCCTAGGACACCAGGAGAATGAAAAACTGTTTTTT
>.|TRBV3-1|many|TRBJ2-7
CASSHGQTYEQYF
TGTGCCAGCAGCCACGGCCAGACCTACGAGCAGTACTTC
>.|TRBV14|.|TRBJ1-2
CASSLEPDSSYGYTF
TGTGCCAGCAGCCTGGAGCCGGACAGTTCATATGGCTACACCTTC
>TRBD1|TRBV6-1|many|TRBJ1-1
CAITDRGKNTEAFF
TGTGCCATTACCGACAGGGGAAAGAACACTGAAGCTTTCTTT
>TRBD1|TRBV5-6|.|TRBJ2-1
CASSFHRGEYNEQFF
TGTGCCAGCAGCTTCCACAGGGGGGAGTACAATGAGCAGTTCTTC
>TRBD1|TRBV7-9|many|TRBJ1-1
CASGTGTMNTEAFF
TGTGCCAGCGGGACAGGGACCATGAACACTGAAGCTTTCTTT